This T cell receptor (beta chain) was identified in a study of T cell responses to AZD1222 COVID-19 vaccine. Regarding this clone: The antigen is undetermined.

Only in-frame clones appear in the TCRdb table, and some are missing; sequencing was by immunoSEQ multiplex PCR. The repertoire consists of over 100,000 clones, with approximately 87% occurring once and the leading ten covering about 4%. Study-wide results and caveats: At 160-218 and 743-854, vaccine-associated CD4 TCRs were dominant, and they spanned spike. Repertoires were obtained solely post-peak T cell response. Just 5 to 7 AZD1222 recipients were seropositive at baseline.

Germline V gene data show CDR1 as DFQATT and CDR2 as SNEGSKA (reference sequence). V lost 5 bases, J lost 5 bases, and 3 bases stayed unmatched. The CDR3 has 11 residues. The receptor was derived from an adult who received the AZD1222 COVID-19 vaccine. Specimen: peripheral blood, collected 28 days after the second AZD1222 dose. V usage is TRBV20-1 and J usage is TRBJ2-7; 7 bases are shared with TRBD1. The CDR3 protein is CSARQGNEQYF. CDR3 nucleotide sequence: TGCAGTGCTCGACAGGGTAACGAGCAGTACTTC.